Following are 5 T cell receptor beta chains from one sample sequenced in a study of blood T cells in healthy people across ages. The authors ran a second PCR of roughly 6 to 11 cycles using a sample-barcoded 5' primer and a J-beta primer mix. One entry per CDR3 protein, called by TCRdb with MiXCR from the 5' RACE reads. The data hold roughly 800,000 distinct CDR3 sequences, with roughly 50% observed a single time. The sequenced sample was blood. These receptors were obtained from a man under 40 in good health.

The chain recombines TRBV7-9 with TRBJ1-2; D is uncertain. Trimming took 3 bases from V and 2 from J, leaving 13 bases between them. This CDR3 comprises 15 residues. CDR1 SEHNR and CDR2 FQNEAQ come from the germline V gene (reference sequence). CDR3 DNA sequence: TGTGCCAGCAGCTTGTCGTCCAGGCAAAACTATGGCTACACCTTC. It is translated as CASSLSSRQNYGYTF.

The J gene is TRBJ2-7, the V gene TRBV18; a possible D gene is TRBD1 (6 bases). Matching the DNA end better, TRBJ2-5 makes the J call doubtful. There are 13 residues in the CDR3. The germline CDR1 and CDR2 sequences are KGHSH and LQKENI. The CDR3 is CASSPGGEKTQYF. The CDR3 DNA follows: TGTGCCAGCTCACCAGGGGGCGAGAAGACCCAGTACTTC.

The V gene is TRBV11-1, the J gene TRBJ2-5; unclear D gene. This CDR3 spans 15 amino acids. CDR1 is SGHAT and CDR2 is FQDESV in the germline V gene (reference sequence). V gave up 1 base and J gave up 2 bases, with 11 bases separating them. This CDR3 is CASSLESGKQETQYF. CDR3 in DNA: TGTGCCAGCAGCTTAGAGAGTGGGAAGCAAGAGACCCAGTACTTC.

This clonotype was observed a few times. The J gene is TRBJ1-2, the V gene TRBV12-3 or TRBV12-4; 7 bases align to TRBD1. The V segment lost 6 bases and the J segment 8 bases; nucleotides outside the gene matches: 6. The CDR3 sequence is 12 residues long. In DNA, the CDR3 is TGTGCCAGCAGCACAGGGGTACAAGGCTACACCTTC. Translating it yields CASSTGVQGYTF.

The chain uses TRBV20-1 and TRBJ2-1; 14 bases map to TRBD2. The V gene's germline CDR1 is DFQATT and CDR2 SNEGSKA (reference sequence). The trim removed 7 bases at V and 10 bases at J, leaving 6 bases unmatched. The CDR3 has 13 amino acids. CDR3 nucleotides: TGCAGTGAGACTAGCGGGGGGGTCAAGGAGCAGTTCTTC. Translation gives CSETSGGVKEQFF.